The TCR beta chain under discussion was sequenced for a study of OX40 agonist ivuxolimab in advanced cancers. About the study: Treatment received earlier with anti-PD-1, anti-PD-L1 or anti-CTLA-4 agents was allowed, and over 30% had some.

Some clones are missing from TCRdb's copy, which holds only in-frame ones; the method was immunoSEQ multiplex PCR. The sample contains roughly 30,000 clones, less than 90% of which appear only once. This clone was observed a single time. Its antigen remains unidentified. Overall study results and limits: Partial responders treated at 0.1-3.0 mg/kg exhibited clonal expansion among the lowest measured. Doses of 0.1 to 3.0 mg/kg were accompanied by clonal expansion of CD4+ and CD8+ blood T cells by week 6. Normalized expansion of T-cell clones was also low for some nonresponders.

The source is an adult with an advanced solid tumor such as melanoma, head and neck, liver or kidney cancer. Sequencing used CD4+ or CD8+ T cells sorted from blood, obtained in a trial of the OX40 agonist ivuxolimab.

The CDR3 here is CASSLTFYEQYF. Written as DNA, the CDR3 is TGTGCCAGCAGTTTGACCTTCTACGAGCAGTACTTC. This chain uses TRBV28 with TRBJ2-7; the D is unclear. CDR1 MDHEN and CDR2 SYDVKM come from the germline V gene. The germline V and J ends were trimmed by 3 bases and 3 bases, with 6 bases remaining between them. This CDR3 is built from 12 residues.